One sample yielded the 27 T cell receptor beta chains listed below, sequenced in a study of T cell responses to AZD1222 COVID-19 vaccine. TCRdb keeps only in-frame clones here, not all; method: immunoSEQ multiplex PCR. Among over 100,000 clones, approximately 90% were seen once, and the ten largest hold 1.1%. Sample: peripheral blood, taken 28 days after the second AZD1222 dose. The receptors come from an adult who received the AZD1222 COVID-19 vaccine.

The rearrangement uses TRBV30 and TRBJ1-2; TRBD1 might be the D (5 bases). The CDR3 spans 15 residues. Germline values: CDR1 GTSNPN, CDR2 SVGIG (reference sequence). V was trimmed by 0 bases and J by 3 bases, leaving 14 bases between them. CDR3 DNA: TGTGCCTGGAGTGTACTCCAGGGCGGGCACTATGGCTACACCTTC. It codes for CAWSVLQGGHYGYTF.

The V call is TRBV6-5, the J call TRBJ1-2, with a possible D match to TRBD1 (5 bases). Germline-derived CDR1 and CDR2 are MNHEY and SVGAGI. The CDR3 covers 15 residues. Trimming shortened V by 4 bases and J by 7 bases, and 19 bases separated the two germline ends. The CDR3 protein is CASSSHPYRRGGYTF. The CDR3 DNA is TGTGCCAGCAGTTCCCACCCGTACAGGCGGGGTGGCTACACCTTC.

The rearrangement links TRBV5-1 to TRBJ2-3; no reliable D call. The CDR3 is 16 residues long. CDR1 and CDR2 (germline): SGHRS, YFSETQ. Trimming stripped 4 bases from V and 0 bases from J, with 15 bases between. The CDR3 DNA is TGCGCCAGCAGCCTTCCGGTGGCCCAGAGCACAGATACGCAGTATTTT. Encoded protein: CASSLPVAQSTDTQYF.

The chain is built from TRBV2 and TRBJ2-5; perhaps TRBD2 as D (5 bases). The CDR3 length is 13 residues. The V and J ends lost 4 bases and 4 bases respectively, with 10 bases between them. Germline CDR1 and CDR2: SNHLY and FYNNEI. CDR3 sequence reads: CASSVTRSETQYF. The CDR3 nucleotides are TGTGCCAGCAGTGTTACTAGGTCAGAGACCCAGTACTTC.

The rearrangement uses TRBV10-3 and TRBJ2-3, with 12 bases fitting TRBD2. The trim removed 2 bases at V and 0 bases at J, leaving 0 bases unmatched. The CDR3 loop spans 16 amino acids. Germline V gene data show CDR1 as ENHRY and CDR2 as SYGVKD. As DNA, the CDR3 is TGTGCCATCAGTGAGGGACTAGCGGGAAGCACAGATACGCAGTATTTT. It is translated as CAISEGLAGSTDTQYF.

This chain connects TRBV5-4 to TRBJ1-6; D may be TRBD1 (6 bases). From germline, CDR1 is SGHNT and CDR2 YYREEE (reference sequence). The CDR3 is 16 residues long. The V gene lost 4 bases and the J gene lost 5 bases, with 16 bases spanning the gap. DNA for the CDR3: TGTGCCAGCAGCCTCGGGGGGCCCTGGGATAATTCACCCCTCCACTTT. Protein product: CASSLGGPWDNSPLHF.

This clone was seen a single time. This chain connects TRBV5-8 to TRBJ2-1, with D possibly matching TRBD1 (6 bases). Germline CDR1 and CDR2: SGHTS and YDEGEE. The V end was cut by 4 bases, the J end by 4 bases, with 21 bases between. The CDR3 extends over 17 amino acids. The CDR3 loop reads CASSPGSYQGIYNEQFF. In DNA, the CDR3 is TGTGCCAGCAGCCCTGGGAGCTATCAGGGGATTTACAATGAGCAGTTCTTC. The full variable domain, completed using reference TRBV5-8 and TRBJ2-1, is EAGVTQSPTHLIKTRGQQATLRCSPISGHTSVYWYQQALGLGLQFLLWYDEGEERNRGNFPPRFSGRQFPNYSSELNVNALELEDSALYLCASSPGSYQGIYNEQFFGPGTRLTVL.

V gene TRBV19 combines with J gene TRBJ2-1; TRBD1 might be the D (5 bases). Germline CDR1 is LNHDA and CDR2 is SQIVND (reference sequence). Trimming removed 3 bases at V and 10 bases at J, with 10 bases between. The CDR3 extends over 12 amino acids. This chain's CDR3 is CASSMGQKEQFF. The CDR3 DNA is TGTGCCAGTAGTATGGGGCAAAAGGAGCAGTTCTTC.

The rearrangement uses TRBV5-1 and TRBJ2-1; unclear D gene. Looked up from germline, CDR1 is SGHRS and CDR2 is YFSETQ. Between the trimmed V and J ends, which lost 1 base and 2 bases, there was a span of 10 bases. There are 15 residues in the CDR3. For the CDR3, the DNA is TGCGCCAGCAGCTTGAGCGAGCCCACCTACAATGAGCAGTTCTTC. This gives the protein CASSLSEPTYNEQFF.

The genes are TRBV30 and TRBJ2-3; 9 bases match TRBD2. This CDR3 is built from 15 residues. Germline lookup yields CDR1 GTSNPN and CDR2 SVGIG (reference sequence). V shed 2 bases, J shed 3 bases, and the junction held 6 bases outside the gene matches. CDR3 region: CAWSSGLAGTDTQYF. The CDR3 DNA is TGTGCCTGGAGTTCGGGACTAGCAGGGACAGATACGCAGTATTTT.

The rearrangement uses TRBV7-8 and TRBJ2-6, with D unclear. The V gene's germline CDR1 is SGHVS and CDR2 FQNEAQ. Trimming stripped 4 bases from V and 0 bases from J, with 10 bases between. The CDR3 covers 16 residues. CDR3 region: CASSYQPASGANVLTF. The CDR3 DNA sequence: TGTGCCAGCAGCTACCAACCAGCCTCTGGGGCCAACGTCCTGACTTTC.

V and J are TRBV27 and TRBJ2-2; no reliable D call. This CDR3 spans 14 amino acids. The V end lost 7 bases, the J end lost 2 bases, and 11 bases lay between the germline ends. The germline V gene encodes CDR1 MNHEY and CDR2 SMNVEV (reference sequence). The CDR3 sequence is CASKPGTNTGELFF. The CDR3 DNA is TGTGCCAGCAAACCGGGCACTAACACCGGGGAGCTGTTTTTT.

CDR3: CASSQGWGGSTDTQYF. In nucleotides, the CDR3 is TGTGCCAGCAGCCAAGGTTGGGGTGGGTCCACAGATACGCAGTATTTT. The chain uses TRBV9 and TRBJ2-3, with unresolved D. CDR1 is SGDLS, CDR2 YYNGEE, per germline. Trimming cost V 4 bases and J 2 bases, with 17 bases left between them. There are 16 residues in the CDR3. Using reference TRBV9 and TRBJ2-3 for the parts outside the CDR3, the full variable domain is DSGVTQTPKHLITATGQRVTLRCSPRSGDLSVYWYQQSLDQGLQFLIQYYNGEERAKGNILERFSAQQFPDLHSELNLSSLELGDSALYFCASSQGWGGSTDTQYFGPGTRLTVL.

The chain links TRBV29-1 to TRBJ2-1; 7 bases align to TRBD2. The germline V gene has CDR1 SQVTM and CDR2 ANQGSEA. Trimming at V came to 0 bases and at J to 4 bases, leaving 6 bases not matched to a gene. CDR3 length equals 15 residues. The DNA of the CDR3 is TGCAGCGTTGAAGATCGACTAGCAGGGTACAATGAGCAGTTCTTC. Translated: CSVEDRLAGYNEQFF.

This clone has more than one count but fewer than ten. The chain carries TRBV7-8 and TRBJ2-1; 8 bases fit TRBD2. There are 17 residues in the CDR3. V dropped 5 bases and J dropped 6; count of bases not matched to a gene: 15. CDR1 is SGHVS and CDR2 is FQNEAQ in the germline V gene. The CDR3 DNA is TGTGCCAGCAGCCCCCGGGCCACGCTAGCGGGCGCCAATGAGCAGTTCTTC. This gives the protein CASSPRATLAGANEQFF.

The V call is TRBV18, the J call TRBJ1-2, with 8 bases lining up with TRBD1. J was trimmed by 3 bases and V by 2 bases; bases with no gene match: 2. CDR1 KGHSH and CDR2 LQKENI come from the germline V gene. This CDR3 is built from 14 residues. The CDR3 is CASSPAGGHYGYTF. In DNA, the CDR3 is TGTGCCAGCTCACCAGCAGGGGGCCACTATGGCTACACCTTC.

This clone is a singleton in its sample. The chain joins TRBV2 to TRBJ1-2; TRBD1 aligns across 9 bases. CDR1 and CDR2 (germline): SNHLY, FYNNEI. The CDR3 covers 14 residues. V shed 5 bases and J 6 bases; nucleotides not matched to a gene: 7. CDR3: CASSTATGGHGYTF. The CDR3, as DNA: TGTGCCAGCAGTACGGCGACAGGGGGGCATGGCTACACCTTC.

V gene TRBV6-1 combines with J gene TRBJ1-5, with no clear D. The CDR3 is made up of 17 amino acids. The germline CDR1 and CDR2 sequences are MNHNS and SASEGT. Trimming shortened V by 0 bases and J by 1 base, and 13 bases separated the two germline ends. The CDR3 DNA follows: TGTGCCAGCAGTGAAGCCCCGCCGCACGGAAGCAATCAGCCCCAGCATTTT. This gives the protein CASSEAPPHGSNQPQHF.

The CDR3 loop reads CASSQAGGLRETQYF. The CDR3 nucleotides read TGTGCCAGCAGTCAGGCAGGGGGTCTTCGGGAGACCCAGTACTTC. V gene TRBV11-3 combines with J gene TRBJ2-5; 7 bases line up with TRBD1. The CDR3 is 15 amino acids. CDR1 is SGHNT, CDR2 YENEEA, per germline. J gave up 5 bases and V 6 bases, and 12 bases lay outside the gene matches.

The CDR3 loop is CASSLGLVGYTF. The CDR3, as DNA: TGTGCCAGCAGCTTGGGGCTGGTTGGCTACACCTTC. This chain links TRBV5-4 with TRBJ1-2; D is unclear. This CDR3 has 12 amino acids. The germline V and J ends were trimmed by 0 bases and 7 bases, with 7 bases remaining between them. Germline CDR1 and CDR2: SGHNT and YYREEE (reference sequence).

The V gene is TRBV5-6, the J gene TRBJ1-4; D not certain. This CDR3 spans 14 amino acids. Trimming cost V 2 bases and J 5 bases, with 10 bases left between them. In germline, CDR1 is SGHDT, CDR2 YYEEEE. The CDR3 DNA follows: TGTGCCAGCAGCTTTGGCAGGTCGAATGAAAAACTGTTTTTT. Protein: CASSFGRSNEKLFF.

The chain has TRBV5-1 and TRBJ2-3, with TRBD2 as a possible D gene (6 bases). Trimming took off 4 bases at V and 1 base at J, with 10 bases between the two ends. Germline V gives CDR1 SGHRS, CDR2 YFSETQ. The CDR3 contains 14 residues. CDR3 sequence reads: CASSGGARTDTQYF. As DNA, the CDR3 is TGCGCCAGCAGCGGCGGGGCCCGCACAGATACGCAGTATTTT.

The chain employs TRBV7-8 and TRBJ2-1; 12 bases map to TRBD2. The CDR3 runs 16 residues. Losses at the gene ends were 5 bases for V and 4 bases for J; bases not matched to a gene: 6. Per germline, CDR1 SGHVS and CDR2 FQNEAQ. CDR3 in DNA: TGTGCCAGCAGCACCAGGACTAGCGGGACTTACAATGAGCAGTTCTTC. Translated, it gives CASSTRTSGTYNEQFF.

J is TRBJ2-3 and V is TRBV3-1 (or the pseudogene TRBV3-2), with D perhaps being TRBD1 or TRBD2 (7 bases each). Germline-derived CDR1 and CDR2 are LGHDT and YNNKEL (reference sequence). The CDR3 runs 20 residues. The V end was cut by 4 bases, the J end by 5 bases, with 31 bases between. This CDR3 reads CASSPIAEGAPGGKLDTQYF. In DNA form, the CDR3 reads TGTGCCAGCAGCCCTATAGCGGAGGGGGCACCGGGAGGAAAATTAGATACGCAGTATTTT.

This clone was recorded once. The chain couples TRBV30 to TRBJ1-4; D ambiguous. The CDR3 is 13 residues long. Germline V gives CDR1 GTSNPN, CDR2 SVGIG (reference sequence). V was shortened by 4 bases and J by 5 bases, with 11 bases between the two germline ends. The CDR3 reads CAWTKWVNEKLFF. DNA of the CDR3: TGTGCCTGGACTAAGTGGGTGAATGAAAAACTGTTTTTT.

The gene calls are TRBV9 and TRBJ2-7, with 7 bases matching TRBD1. The germline V gene encodes CDR1 SGDLS and CDR2 YYNGEE. This CDR3 comprises 15 residues. The V and J ends lost 0 bases and 3 bases, in that order; junction bases with no gene match: 6. DNA for the CDR3: TGTGCCAGCAGCGTAGAAGGGGGCCTGGGCTACGAGCAGTACTTC. Its protein is CASSVEGGLGYEQYF. Full variable domain (remainder filled in from reference TRBV9 and TRBJ2-7): DSGVTQTPKHLITATGQRVTLRCSPRSGDLSVYWYQQSLDQGLQFLIQYYNGEERAKGNILERFSAQQFPDLHSELNLSSLELGDSALYFCASSVEGGLGYEQYFGPGTRLTVT.

The chain is built from TRBV9 and TRBJ2-5, with D possibly matching TRBD2 (7 bases). Germline assignment: CDR1 SGDLS and CDR2 YYNGEE. V lost 7 bases and J lost 1, with 14 bases in between. The CDR3 length is 14 residues. CDR3 region: CASGGATAQETQYF. DNA of the CDR3: TGTGCCAGCGGGGGGGCGACAGCCCAAGAGACCCAGTACTTC.